Presented here are 21 T cell receptor beta chains from one specimen sequenced in a study of cytomegalovirus exposure and HLA in healthy donors. Use of 60 Vbeta and 13 Jbeta primers characterized the PCR. The protocol was immunoSEQ multiplex PCR, while the TCRdb copy is restricted to in-frame clones and leaves out a portion. The sample consists of about 190,000 clones, 87% of them appearing once. The sequencing sample was made of PBMCs. The receptors come from a man aged 30 to 39 in good health and CMV-seronegative.

For the CDR3, the DNA is TGTGCCAGCAGCTTAAGGACTAGCGGACACACAGATACGCAGTATTTT. It encodes CASSLRTSGHTDTQYF. This chain links TRBV7-6 with TRBJ2-3; 10 nucleotides agree with TRBD2. The junction had 4 bases not matched to a gene; V was cut back by 2 bases and J by 2 bases. The CDR3 has 16 amino acids. Germline CDR1 reads SGHVS; CDR2 reads FNYEAQ.

This chain links TRBV29-1 with TRBJ2-1; D call uncertain. The CDR3 sequence is 11 residues long. CDR1 is SQVTM, CDR2 ANQGSEA, per germline. Trimming took 6 bases from V and 7 from J, leaving 10 bases between them. The CDR3 bases are TGCAGCGTGCGTAAGGAGAATGAGCAGTTCTTC. Protein: CSVRKENEQFF.

There are a few counts of this clone. J is TRBJ2-6 and V is TRBV9; perhaps TRBD1 as D (7 bases). CDR1 is SGDLS and CDR2 is YYNGEE in the germline V gene. V was shortened by 5 bases and J by 3 bases, with 18 bases between the two germline ends. CDR3 length: 17 amino acids. The CDR3 here is CASRKRQGGGGANVLTF. The DNA for the CDR3 is TGTGCCAGCAGGAAGAGACAGGGAGGTGGTGGGGCCAACGTCCTGACTTTC.

This chain uses TRBV11-2 with TRBJ2-7; a possible D gene is TRBD1 (6 bases). The CDR3 spans 14 residues. Germline V lookup: CDR1 SGHAT, CDR2 FQNNGV. V was pared by 6 bases and J by 2 bases, with 14 bases between. The DNA of the CDR3 is TGTGCCAGCAGTCGGAGGACAGAAACCTACGAGCAGTACTTC. This translates into CASSRRTETYEQYF.

Turning to this clone: Other DNA variants within this sample encode the same CDR3. The rearrangement joins TRBV5-1 to TRBJ1-1; no definite D call. The CDR3 extends over 14 amino acids. From germline, CDR1 is SGHRS and CDR2 YFSETQ. Trimming took 0 bases from V and 2 from J, leaving 8 bases between them. CDR3: CASSLGGDNTEAFF. CDR3 in DNA: TGCGCCAGCAGCTTGGGAGGTGATAACACTGAAGCTTTCTTT.

V is TRBV2 and J is TRBJ2-1, with a possible D match to TRBD2 (6 bases). CDR3 length equals 14 residues. CDR1 is SNHLY, CDR2 FYNNEI, per germline. V shed 4 bases and J shed 5 bases, with 12 bases lying between them. The CDR3: CASSARELDNEQFF. In nucleotides, the CDR3 is TGTGCCAGCAGTGCCCGGGAGCTCGACAATGAGCAGTTCTTC.

CDR3 amino acids: CASSLASRDEKLFF. CDR3 bases: TGTGCCAGCAGCTTAGCGTCACGGGATGAAAAACTGTTTTTT. The chain combines TRBV7-9 with TRBJ1-4, with D hard to call. Per germline, CDR1 SEHNR and CDR2 FQNEAQ (reference sequence). V shed 0 bases and J shed 6 bases, with 8 bases lying between them. There are 14 residues in the CDR3.

The V and J genes are TRBV14 and TRBJ2-3; 13 bases map to TRBD2. The germline gives CDR1 SGHDN, CDR2 FVKESK. With V trimmed by 4 bases and J by 2 bases, 18 bases remained unmatched. The CDR3 loop spans 21 amino acids. DNA of the CDR3: TGTGCCAGCAGCCCAGAACACCCCCTACTAGCGGGAGGGTTCATCACAGATACGCAGTATTTT. Its protein product is CASSPEHPLLAGGFITDTQYF. The variable domain in full, with the rest retrieved from reference TRBV14 and TRBJ2-3, is EAGVTQFPSHSVIEKGQTVTLRCDPISGHDNLYWYRRVMGKEIKFLLHFVKESKQDESGMPNNRFLAERTGGTYSTLKVQPAELEDSGVYFCASSPEHPLLAGGFITDTQYFGPGTRLTVL.

This chain connects TRBV5-1 to TRBJ1-2; TRBD1 might be the D (6 bases). Looked up from germline, CDR1 is SGHRS and CDR2 is YFSETQ. The CDR3 is 15 amino acids. Trimming left V 4 bases short and J 5 bases short, with 18 bases between. The CDR3 DNA sequence: TGCGCCAGCAGCCACTCGACAGGTCTTAAGTATGGCTACACCTTC. Residues: CASSHSTGLKYGYTF. Filled out from reference TRBV5-1 and TRBJ1-2, the complete variable domain reads KAGVTQTPRYLIKTRGQQVTLSCSPISGHRSVSWYQQTPGQGLQFLFEYFSETQRNKGNFPGRFSGRQFSNSRSEMNVSTLELGDSALYLCASSHSTGLKYGYTFGSGTRLTVV.

The chain couples TRBV9 to TRBJ2-3; TRBD2 matches at 7 bases. The CDR3 has 18 amino acids. Germline loops: CDR1 SGDLS, CDR2 YYNGEE. The junction had 15 bases not matched to a gene; V was cut back by 4 bases and J by 1 base. The CDR3 protein is CASSPGRERFRRTDTQYF. The CDR3 DNA follows: TGTGCCAGCAGCCCCGGGCGGGAGAGGTTTCGCCGCACAGATACGCAGTATTTT. The full variable domain, rest sourced from reference TRBV9 and TRBJ2-3, is DSGVTQTPKHLITATGQRVTLRCSPRSGDLSVYWYQQSLDQGLQFLIQYYNGEERAKGNILERFSAQQFPDLHSELNLSSLELGDSALYFCASSPGRERFRRTDTQYFGPGTRLTVL.

V and J are TRBV19 and TRBJ2-7, with TRBD2 identical over 12 bases. This CDR3 has 15 amino acids. V gave up 9 bases and J gave up 2 bases; unmatched junction bases: 8. In germline, CDR1 is LNHDA, CDR2 SQIVND (reference sequence). The CDR3 region has the DNA TGTGCCAGCGGCTATGCTAGCGGGAGGGCCTACGAGCAGTACTTC. Amino acid sequence: CASGYASGRAYEQYF.

The genes are TRBV6-5 and TRBJ2-2, with D tentatively TRBD1 (5 bases). The CDR3 loop spans 14 amino acids. V was pared by 0 bases and J by 6 bases, with 8 bases between. Germline CDR1 and CDR2: MNHEY and SVGAGI. CDR3 sequence reads: CASSYSSGPGELFF. In DNA, the CDR3 is TGTGCCAGCAGTTACTCCTCAGGGCCCGGGGAGCTGTTTTTT.

This clone was seen once. The chain carries TRBV10-2 and TRBJ1-5; no reliable D call. The CDR3 totals 14 residues. V was cut by 3 bases and J by 0 bases, with 6 bases left in between. Germline loops: CDR1 WSHSY, CDR2 SAAADI. CDR3 sequence: CASSDSHSNQPQHF. The CDR3 region has the DNA TGCGCCAGCAGTGATAGCCATAGCAATCAGCCCCAGCATTTT.

The chain is built from TRBV4-2 and TRBJ2-1; maybe TRBD2 (5 bases). V was cut by 0 bases and J by 0 bases, with 6 bases left in between. CDR1 LGHNA and CDR2 YNFKEQ come from the germline V gene. This CDR3 comprises 15 residues. This CDR3 reads CASSQDGSSYNEQFF. The CDR3 nucleotides are TGTGCCAGCAGCCAAGATGGGAGCTCCTACAATGAGCAGTTCTTC.

J is TRBJ2-5 and V is TRBV7-9; 10 nucleotides line up with TRBD2. The CDR3 spans 17 residues. Trimming cost V 1 base and J 4 bases; bases outside gene matches: 9. Germline V gives CDR1 SEHNR, CDR2 FQNEAQ (reference sequence). CDR3 sequence: CASSLVFTSGVTETQYF. In nucleotides, the CDR3 is TGTGCCAGCAGCTTAGTGTTTACTAGCGGGGTTACAGAGACCCAGTACTTC.

The V gene is TRBV9, the J gene TRBJ2-7; 7 positions agree with TRBD2. With 1 base clipped from V and 0 bases from J, the junction kept 4 bases outside the gene matches. The CDR3 has 15 amino acids. Germline CDR1 SGDLS, CDR2 YYNGEE. CDR3 nucleotides: TGTGCCAGCAGCGTATTTGGCGGGGGCTCCTACGAGCAGTACTTC. Its translation is CASSVFGGGSYEQYF.

The chain is built from TRBV19 and TRBJ2-7, with D possibly TRBD2 on 6 matching bases. CDR3 length equals 13 residues. V was pared by 9 bases and J by 6 bases, with 18 bases between. CDR1 LNHDA and CDR2 SQIVND come from the germline V gene (reference sequence). In DNA, the CDR3 is TGTGCCAGCGAAGGTGAGGGACTCGCCGAGCAGTACTTC. It is translated as CASEGEGLAEQYF.

The chain combines TRBV4-1 with TRBJ2-4; D is unresolved. V lost 1 base, J lost 0 bases, and 22 bases lay in between. The CDR3 covers 20 residues. CDR1 is MGHRA, CDR2 YSYEKL, per germline. CDR3: CASSQVWMAATYLAKNIQYF. The CDR3 DNA reads as TGCGCCAGCAGCCAAGTGTGGATGGCGGCCACCTATCTAGCCAAAAACATTCAGTACTTC.

This chain joins TRBV6-6 and TRBJ2-4; 7 nucleotides agree with TRBD1. This CDR3 is 16 amino acids long. V shed 5 bases, J shed 3 bases, and the junction held 10 bases outside the gene matches. Looked up from germline, CDR1 is MNHNY and CDR2 is SVGAGI (reference sequence). The CDR3: CASSPGGQKIKNIQYF. CDR3 DNA sequence: TGTGCCAGCAGTCCTGGGGGACAGAAAATCAAAAACATTCAGTACTTC.

In nucleotides, the CDR3 is TGCAGCGCCGCCGTAGGGGGCCCTGGGGAAAAACTGTTTTTT. Translated: CSAAVGGPGEKLFF. The chain couples TRBV29-1 to TRBJ1-4; 7 bases are a match to TRBD1. Germline lookup yields CDR1 SQVTM and CDR2 ANQGSEA. V was pared by 7 bases and J by 8 bases, with 13 bases of the junction left unmatched. This CDR3 comprises 14 residues.

The rearrangement uses TRBV7-2 and TRBJ1-5, with TRBD1 as a possible D gene (5 bases). This CDR3 spans 14 amino acids. V was cut by 5 bases and J by 6 bases, with 14 bases left in between. CDR1 SGHTA and CDR2 FQGNSA come from the germline V gene. The CDR3 loop is CASSPQGRSQPQHF. The CDR3 region has the DNA TGTGCCAGCAGCCCCCAGGGTCGGAGTCAGCCCCAGCATTTT. The whole variable domain, filled in from reference TRBV7-2 and TRBJ1-5, reads GAGVSQSPSNKVTEKGKDVELRCDPISGHTALYWYRQSLGQGLEFLIYFQGNSAPDKSGLPSDRFSAERTGGSVSTLTIQRTQQEDSAVYLCASSPQGRSQPQHFGDGTRLSIL.